This TCR beta chain originates from a study of spatial heterogeneity in lung cancer. TCR cDNA molecules each had a unique molecular identifier. TCRdb re-derived calls from the 5' RACE reads in MiXCR, one entry per CDR3 protein. The sample has 42,000 or so distinct CDR3 sequences; under 12% are singletons. This CDR3 is built from 14 residues. Time point noted: blood at routine non-recurrence follow-up after resection. The chain couples TRBV3-2 to TRBJ2-2. TRBV3-2 is flagged as a pseudogene. The sequence came from a female donor with early-stage non-small cell lung cancer. The sequencing used PBMCs, collected at follow-up. DNA for the CDR3: TGTGCCAGCAGCCAAGGGCGTAGCACCGGGGAGCTGTTTTTT. It specifies CASSQGRSTGELFF.